This TCR beta chain was retrieved from a study of T cell responses to AZD1222 COVID-19 vaccine listed by TCRdb under 2021. For the study in its entirety: AZD1222 recipients with second doses at about 4 weeks or about 12 weeks were pooled, because spike-specific TCR depth and breadth did not differ between schedules. A total of 233 trial participants underwent TCR sequencing, of whom around 200 received two doses of AZD1222 and about 26 received two doses of the MenACWY control vaccine. Trial participants were enrolled by age into subgroups of 18-55, 56-69 and 70-plus years, and around 150, 28 and 57 TCR-sequenced participants, respectively, were included in these subgroups. Results and caveats for the whole study, not just this receptor: In the small 56-69-year group, the increase in depth fell short of significance, most likely because of low power. Most participants were white British and females outnumbered males, and the authors suggested that clonal diversity may have been underestimated. After two AZD1222 doses, both the breadth and the depth of spike-specific TCRs were significantly higher than at day 0 and than in MenACWY recipients. The whole spike protein was spanned by vaccine-associated CD4 TCRs, and dominant responses were seen in regions 160-218 and 743-854. Reportedly, almost half of the unique spike-specific TCRs recognized epitopes lying outside the regions that are mutated in the B.1.351 and B.1.1.7 variants. Only five to seven AZD1222 recipients were SARS-CoV-2 seropositive at baseline, limiting conclusions about previously exposed vaccinees. No day 14 peak-response samples were available, so repertoires were characterized only after the peak T cell response.

Comments on this clone: The clone's antigen remains unknown. Base qualities are not recorded, but no much larger clone differs from it by a single base.

For CDR1 and CDR2, the germline V gene (reference sequence) lists LNHDA and SQIVND. Including cysteine and phenylalanine, the CDR3 has 13 amino acids. The entry retains the CDR3 DNA only, 39 bases that are in frame from base 1. V was cut back by 5 bases and J by 2 bases, leaving a gap of 9 bases between them. The time point label, as the study defines it: baseline before first vaccination. Samples from vaccinated people were obtained from the UK trials COV001 and COV002, which included a single-blind randomized controlled phase 2/3 trial of AZD1222 (ChAdOx1 nCoV-19) in healthy adults. For TCRbeta chain sequencing, PBMC samples from trial participants were taken at day 0 and at day 28 after the second dose. The CDR3 regions of human TCRbeta chains were subjected to immunosequencing. As for how the authors treated the data: TCRs in the repertoires were compared against a reference library of SARS-CoV-2-specific TCRs that had been generated with the MIRA antigen-specificity platform. Breadth was defined as the fraction of unique TCRs that were SARS-CoV-2-associated. Depth was defined as the fraction of total T cells that were SARS-CoV-2-associated. Using the MIRA data, every spike-specific TCR was mapped to the spike region that the TCR reacted to and assigned to either a CD4 or a CD8 class. Log10-transformed breadth and depth values were compared by one-way ANOVA with Sidak's multiple comparisons tests. TCRdb obtained this table from immuneACCESS and retained in-frame rearrangements with V and J assigned. These tables miss some clones; where compared with another copy, unresolved V genes account for less than half of the shortfall, and the remainder is unexplained. V, J and clone size reflect that table, while D and trimming were determined from the DNA. Counted in this sample were 56,000 or so clones; over 70% of them appeared once. Clones ranked in the top ten supply roughly 14% of the sample.

The chain couples TRBV19 to TRBJ1-1; the D segment could be TRBD1, given 6 matching bases. Sequenced here: peripheral blood, sampled on day 0 of AZD1222 vaccination. The receptor's source is an adult in good health. The DNA sequence follows: TGTGCCAGTAGTTCACAGGGTAACACTGAAGCTTTCTTT. This codes for CASSSQGNTEAFF.